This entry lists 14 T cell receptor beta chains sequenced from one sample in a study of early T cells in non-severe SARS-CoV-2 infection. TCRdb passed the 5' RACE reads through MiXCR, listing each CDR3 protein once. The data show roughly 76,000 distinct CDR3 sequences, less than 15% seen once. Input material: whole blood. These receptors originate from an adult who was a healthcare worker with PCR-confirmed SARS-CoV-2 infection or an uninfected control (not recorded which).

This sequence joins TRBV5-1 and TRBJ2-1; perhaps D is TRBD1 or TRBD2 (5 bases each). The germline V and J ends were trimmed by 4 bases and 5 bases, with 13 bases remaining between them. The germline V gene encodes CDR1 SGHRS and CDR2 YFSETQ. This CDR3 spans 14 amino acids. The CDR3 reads CASSPGGVNNEQFF. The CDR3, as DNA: TGCGCCAGCAGCCCTGGGGGAGTTAACAATGAGCAGTTCTTC.

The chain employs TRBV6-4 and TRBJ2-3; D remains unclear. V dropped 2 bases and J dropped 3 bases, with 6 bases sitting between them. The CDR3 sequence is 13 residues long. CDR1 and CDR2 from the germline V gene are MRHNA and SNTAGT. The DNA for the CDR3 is TGTGCCAGCAGTGACGGATCGACAGATACGCAGTATTTT. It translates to CASSDGSTDTQYF.

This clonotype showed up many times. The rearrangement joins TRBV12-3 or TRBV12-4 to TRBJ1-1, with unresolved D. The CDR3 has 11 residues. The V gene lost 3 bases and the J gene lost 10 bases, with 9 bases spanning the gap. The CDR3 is CASSFSPSAFF. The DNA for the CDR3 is TGTGCCAGCAGTTTCAGCCCATCAGCTTTCTTT.

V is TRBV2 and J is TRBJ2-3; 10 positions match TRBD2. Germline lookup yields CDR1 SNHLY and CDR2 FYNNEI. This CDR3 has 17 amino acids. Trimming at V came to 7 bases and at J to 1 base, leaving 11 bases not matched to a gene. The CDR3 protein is CASIRSGRVGGTDTQYF. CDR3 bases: TGTGCCAGCATCAGAAGCGGGAGGGTGGGAGGCACAGATACGCAGTATTTT.

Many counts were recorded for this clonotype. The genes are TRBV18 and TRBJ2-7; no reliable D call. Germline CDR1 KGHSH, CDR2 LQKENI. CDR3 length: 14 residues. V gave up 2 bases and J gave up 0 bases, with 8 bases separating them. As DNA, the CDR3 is TGTGCCAGCTCACCAGGGATAAACTCCTACGAGCAGTACTTC. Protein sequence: CASSPGINSYEQYF. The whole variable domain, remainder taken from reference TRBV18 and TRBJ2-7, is NAGVMQNPRHLVRRRGQEARLRCSPMKGHSHVYWYRQLPEEGLKFMVYLQKENIIDESGMPKERFSAEFPKEGPSILRIQQVVRGDSAAYFCASSPGINSYEQYFGPGTRLTVT.

The CDR3 region is CASSALSTDTQYF. CDR3 DNA: TGTGCCAGCAGTGCCCTCAGCACAGATACGCAGTATTTT. The chain links TRBV28 to TRBJ2-3; the D is unclear. V gave up 5 bases and J gave up 0 bases, with 6 bases separating them. The CDR3 is made up of 13 amino acids. The germline V gene has CDR1 MDHEN and CDR2 SYDVKM.

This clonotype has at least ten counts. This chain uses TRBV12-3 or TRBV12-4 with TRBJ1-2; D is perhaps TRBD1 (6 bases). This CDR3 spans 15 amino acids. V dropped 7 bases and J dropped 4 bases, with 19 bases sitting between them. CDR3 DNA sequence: TGTGCCAGCACCCCACAGGGCGGCCCTAGCTATGGCTACACCTTC. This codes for CASTPQGGPSYGYTF.

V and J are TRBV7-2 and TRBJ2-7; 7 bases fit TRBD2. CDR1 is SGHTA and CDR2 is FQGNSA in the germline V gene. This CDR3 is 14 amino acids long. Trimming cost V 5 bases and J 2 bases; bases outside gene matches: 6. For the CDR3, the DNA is TGTGCCAGCAGCCCTAGCGGTCCTCCCTACGAGCAGTACTTC. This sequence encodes CASSPSGPPYEQYF. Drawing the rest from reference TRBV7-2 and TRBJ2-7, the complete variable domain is GAGVSQSPSNKVTEKGKDVELRCDPISGHTALYWYRQSLGQGLEFLIYFQGNSAPDKSGLPSDRFSAERTGGSVSTLTIQRTQQEDSAVYLCASSPSGPPYEQYFGPGTRLTVT.

The CDR3, as DNA: TGTGCCAGCAGCACTGCCAACAGGGGCCAGCCCCAGCATTTT. Amino acids: CASSTANRGQPQHF. The chain carries TRBV6-6 and TRBJ1-5, with 7 bases aligning to TRBD1. V lost 6 bases to trimming and J lost 7 bases; unmatched junction nucleotides: 9. Germline V gene data show CDR1 as MNHNY and CDR2 as SVGAGI (reference sequence). The CDR3 extends over 14 amino acids.

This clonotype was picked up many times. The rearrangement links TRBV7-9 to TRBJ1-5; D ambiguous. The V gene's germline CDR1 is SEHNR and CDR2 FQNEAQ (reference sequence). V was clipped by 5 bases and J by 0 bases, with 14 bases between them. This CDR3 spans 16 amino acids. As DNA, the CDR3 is TGTGCCAGCAGCCGAAACCCGATCGATAGCAATCAGCCCCAGCATTTT. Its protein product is CASSRNPIDSNQPQHF.

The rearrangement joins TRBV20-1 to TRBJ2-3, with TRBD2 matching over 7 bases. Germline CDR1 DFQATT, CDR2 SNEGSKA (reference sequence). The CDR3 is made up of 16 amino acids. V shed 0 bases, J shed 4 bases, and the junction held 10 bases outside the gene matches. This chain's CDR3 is CSAREKLAVRSDTQYF. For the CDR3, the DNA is TGCAGTGCTAGAGAAAAGCTAGCGGTCCGGTCAGATACGCAGTATTTT.

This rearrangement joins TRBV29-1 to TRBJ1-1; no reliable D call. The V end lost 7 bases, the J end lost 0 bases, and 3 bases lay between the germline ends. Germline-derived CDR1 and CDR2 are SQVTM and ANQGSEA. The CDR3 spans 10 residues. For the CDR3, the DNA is TGCAGCGCACTGAACACTGAAGCTTTCTTT. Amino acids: CSALNTEAFF.

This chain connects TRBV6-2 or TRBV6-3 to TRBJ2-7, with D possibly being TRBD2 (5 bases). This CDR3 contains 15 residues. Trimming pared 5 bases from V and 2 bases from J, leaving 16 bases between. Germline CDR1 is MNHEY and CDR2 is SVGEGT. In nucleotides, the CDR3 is TGTGCCAGCAGTCCCCGAGAGTCCGGGGCCTACGAGCAGTACTTC. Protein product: CASSPRESGAYEQYF.

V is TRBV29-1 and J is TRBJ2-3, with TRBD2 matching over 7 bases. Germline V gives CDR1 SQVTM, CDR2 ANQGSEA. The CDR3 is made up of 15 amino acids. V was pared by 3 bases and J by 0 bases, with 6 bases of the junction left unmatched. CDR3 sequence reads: CSVEGAGLSTDTQYF. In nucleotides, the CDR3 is TGCAGCGTTGAGGGAGCGGGATTGAGCACAGATACGCAGTATTTT.